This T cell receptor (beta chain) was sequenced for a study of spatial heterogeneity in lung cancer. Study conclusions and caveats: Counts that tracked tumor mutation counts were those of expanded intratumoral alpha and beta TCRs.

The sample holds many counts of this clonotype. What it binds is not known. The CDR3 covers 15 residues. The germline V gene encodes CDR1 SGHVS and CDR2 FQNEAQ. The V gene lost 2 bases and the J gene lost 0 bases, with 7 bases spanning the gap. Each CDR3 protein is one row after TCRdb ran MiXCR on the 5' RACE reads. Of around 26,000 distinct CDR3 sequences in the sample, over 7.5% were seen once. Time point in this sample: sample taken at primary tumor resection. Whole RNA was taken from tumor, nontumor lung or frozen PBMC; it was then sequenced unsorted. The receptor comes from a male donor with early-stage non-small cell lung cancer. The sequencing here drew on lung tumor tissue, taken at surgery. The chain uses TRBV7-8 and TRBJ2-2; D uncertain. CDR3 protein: CASSLLIANTGELFF. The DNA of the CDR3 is TGTGCCAGCAGCTTACTTATCGCGAACACCGGGGAGCTGTTTTTT.